These 6 T cell receptor beta chains were sequenced from one sample in a study of tissue T cells after allogeneic stem cell transplantation. Time point: mouse harvest day 7 after allogeneic transplant. Mouse grafts combined 10^7 T-cell-depleted bone marrow cells with 10^6 splenic CD5+ T cells. Repertoires were generated with immunoSEQ multiplex PCR, while TCRdb's copy carries only in-frame clones and drops some. The data contain roughly 5,000 clones, around 50% of them singletons. Sequenced: gut tissue. The receptors here all came from a female BALB/c mouse given C57BL/6 T cells with graft-versus-host disease after an allogeneic hematopoietic cell transplant.

This clone was detected once. The gene names here belong to mouse. The CDR3 end falls 1 residue outside the read, so it is completed with the germline J gene. The chain uses TRBV26 and TRBJ1-1, with TRBD1 identical over 10 bases. Looked up from germline, CDR1 is KGHPV and CDR2 is FQNQEV (reference sequence). With V trimmed by 5 bases and J by 0 bases, 0 bases remained unmatched. The CDR3 runs to 14 residues. CDR3 region: CASSDRGPNTEVFF. The sequenced CDR3 bases are TGTGCCAGCAGTGACAGGGGGCCAAACACAGAAGTCTTC.

Only a few counts were recorded for this clone. The genes and germline here are from mouse. Read coverage stops 1 residue before the CDR3 terminus; the germline J gene supplies the remainder. The chain employs TRBV26 and TRBJ1-3, with TRBD1 identical over 7 bases. J gave up 0 bases and V 2 bases, and 1 base lay outside the gene matches. Germline V gives CDR1 KGHPV, CDR2 FQNQEV (reference sequence). The CDR3 runs 15 residues. CDR3 in amino acids: CASSLNRGSGNTLYF. Partial CDR3 DNA: TGTGCCAGCAGTCTGAACAGGGGTTCTGGAAATACGCTCTAT.

By sample share, this clone is medium-sized. The listed genes are named as in mouse. The read is 1 residue too short to cover the CDR3 end, so that end is filled in from the germline J gene. V and J are TRBV13-2 and TRBJ2-1, with 11 nucleotides matching TRBD2. CDR1 and CDR2 from the germline V gene are NNHNN and SYGAGS (reference sequence). The CDR3 extends over 16 amino acids. V lost 5 bases and J lost 0; bases outside the gene matches: 4. The CDR3 loop reads CASGDWGATNYAEQFF. The CDR3 bases that were read are TGTGCCAGCGGGGACTGGGGGGCCACTAACTATGCTGAGCAGTTC.

Of note for this clone: Genes and germline come from the mouse. The CDR3 end is not reached by the read, which stops 1 residue before it; the germline J gene fills it in. The chain is built from TRBV26 and TRBJ1-2, with a weak D call TRBD1 (5 bases). V gave up 6 bases and J gave up 2 bases, with 7 bases separating them. Germline lookup yields CDR1 KGHPV and CDR2 FQNQEV (reference sequence). This CDR3 region has 12 residues. CDR3 region: CASSRQNSDYTF. CDR3 DNA, as far as it was read: TGTGCCAGCAGCCGACAGAACTCCGACTACACC.

This clone was counted between two and nine times. These gene names are mouse names. Read coverage stops 1 residue before the CDR3 terminus; the germline J gene supplies the remainder. The chain couples TRBV26 to TRBJ1-4; 8 bases are shared with TRBD1. Unmatched junction bases numbered 2, after V lost 6 bases and J lost 2 bases. The CDR3 is 14 residues long. Germline values: CDR1 KGHPV, CDR2 FQNQEV (reference sequence). The CDR3 loop is CASSRQGSNERLFF. The sequenced part of the CDR3 DNA is TGTGCCAGCAGCCGACAGGGGTCCAACGAAAGATTATTT.

Worth noting for this clone: Mouse gene names apply. The sequenced fragment ends 1 residue before the CDR3 boundary, so the rest is inferred from the germline J gene. The chain recombines TRBV12-2 with TRBJ2-5; D is undetermined. The CDR3 totals 13 residues. Trimming took off 0 bases at V and 3 bases at J, with 6 bases between the two ends. Germline values: CDR1 SGHLS, CDR2 HYDKME. The part of the CDR3 DNA that was read is TGTGCCAGCTCTCTCGCACAGCAAGACACCCAGTAC. Protein: CASSLAQQDTQY. The full CDR3 sequence reads CASSLAQQDTQYF.